Sequencing of this T cell receptor beta chain was carried out in a study of blood T cell repertoires in COVID-19. Study at large: Material from acute and convalescent COVID-19 was sourced from the United States, Italy and Spain. T cells, B-cell-depleted T cells, or PBMCs provided the cDNA or gDNA that served as material.

In the authors' methods: Reference gene primer amplification yielded estimated nucleated cell counts. Only in-frame clones appear in the TCRdb table, and some are missing; sequencing was by immunoSEQ multiplex PCR. The V and J calls and clone size are taken from that table; D and trimming were inferred from the DNA. The data hold some 220,000 clones, with roughly four fifths observed a single time. Unmatched junction bases numbered 2, after V lost 3 bases and J lost 0 bases. Germline loops: CDR1 SGDLS, CDR2 YYNGEE. The CDR3 has 16 amino acids. This rearrangement joins TRBV9 to TRBJ2-1; 11 bases align to TRBD2. This sequence originates from a man aged 45 to 65 with acute or convalescent COVID-19. The sequenced material came from peripheral blood. CDR3: CASSGTSGSSYNEQFF. CDR3 nucleotide sequence: TGTGCCAGCAGCGGTACTAGCGGGAGCTCCTACAATGAGCAGTTCTTC. Filled out from reference TRBV9 and TRBJ2-1, the complete variable domain reads DSGVTQTPKHLITATGQRVTLRCSPRSGDLSVYWYQQSLDQGLQFLIQYYNGEERAKGNILERFSAQQFPDLHSELNLSSLELGDSALYFCASSGTSGSSYNEQFFGPGTRLTVL.